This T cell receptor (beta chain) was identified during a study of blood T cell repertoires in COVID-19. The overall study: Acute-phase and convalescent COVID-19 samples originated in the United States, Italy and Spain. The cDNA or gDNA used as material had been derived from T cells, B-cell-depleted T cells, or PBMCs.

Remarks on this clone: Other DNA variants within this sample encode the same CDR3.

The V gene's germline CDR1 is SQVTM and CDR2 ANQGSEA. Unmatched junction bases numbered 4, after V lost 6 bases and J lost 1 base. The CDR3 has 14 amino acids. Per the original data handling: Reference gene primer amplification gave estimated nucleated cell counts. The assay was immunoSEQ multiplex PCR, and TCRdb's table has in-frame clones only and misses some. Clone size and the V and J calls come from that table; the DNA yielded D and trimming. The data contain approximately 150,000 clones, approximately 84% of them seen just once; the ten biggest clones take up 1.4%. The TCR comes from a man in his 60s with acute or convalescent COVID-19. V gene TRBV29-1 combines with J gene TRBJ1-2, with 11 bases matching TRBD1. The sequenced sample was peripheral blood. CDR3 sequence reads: CSVTGTGGNYGYTF. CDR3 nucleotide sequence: TGCAGCGTGACCGGGACAGGGGGTAACTATGGCTACACCTTC.